Detailed here is one TCR beta chain. This table comes from immunoSEQ multiplex PCR, and its TCRdb copy is limited to in-frame clones, with some not included. The data show roughly 260,000 clones, more than 75% seen once. The data are from a study of blood T cell repertoires in COVID-19. The J segment lost 1 base and the V segment lost 4 bases, leaving 14 bases of the junction unmatched. This CDR3 comprises 17 residues. Germline lookup yields CDR1 SGHDT and CDR2 YYEEEE. Sequenced input: peripheral blood. The sequence was collected from a woman aged 45-65 years with acute or convalescent COVID-19. The chain joins TRBV5-6 to TRBJ2-7; TRBD1 agrees at 7 bases. CDR3 sequence reads: CASSIDRGPRWSYEQYF. The CDR3 DNA reads TGTGCCAGCAGCATAGATAGGGGGCCGAGGTGGTCCTACGAGCAGTACTTC.